The T cell receptor (beta chain) under discussion was sequenced for a study of metastatic and nonmetastatic thyroid tumors. Points from the study as a whole: TCR beta diversity was reportedly significantly higher in malignant thyroid tumors than benign nodules, in blood and tumor.

Relative to its sample, this clone is medium-sized. What it binds is unknown. Deletions cut 1 base from V and 9 bases from J, with 16 bases between. The CDR3 is 15 amino acids. The V gene's germline CDR1 is MNHNS and CDR2 SASEGT. TCRdb reassembled clones from the PCR reads with MiXCR. The profile shows 30,000 to 35,000 clones, approximately 15% of them singletons. Each patient went into thyroid surgery without having received any treatment. Material for sequencing was blood. This receptor was obtained from a male donor with papillary thyroid cancer or a benign thyroid nodule (not recorded which). Some clones in this sample may be carry-over from other donors' samples. The chain joins TRBV6-1 to TRBJ1-5, with unresolved D. CDR3 nucleotides: TGTGCCAGCAGTGAAGAGGGAACCGGGAGTCGGCCCCAGCATTTT. Amino acid sequence: CASSEEGTGSRPQHF.